A selection of T cell receptor beta chains follows, all from one sample in a study of human T cells and chemical hapten exposure. MiXCR, run by TCRdb on the RACE reads, gives a single entry per CDR3 protein. The table records 350,000 or so distinct CDR3 sequences, under 8% of them present only once. This specimen consisted of whole blood, obtained in connection with sensitization to the hapten diphenylcyclopropenone (DPC). All receptors come from a young woman with alopecia areata. Some clones in this sample may be carry-over from other donors' samples. CDR3s include the opening cysteine and the closing phenylalanine or tryptophan. Each record gives: clone size, D gene, V gene, J gene, CDR3 DNA, CDR3 protein. A D gene is named only where the DNA matches it firmly. A row's size may be missing; if present it is once, few, many or a size class.

many	TRBD2	TRBV4-3	TRBJ2-1	TGCGCCAGCAGCCAAGATATGATAGCGGGGGGAAATGAGCAGTTCTTC	CASSQDMIAGGNEQFF
many	.	TRBV28	TRBJ2-2	TGTGCCAGCAGTCTCCGGACAGAGACCGGGGAGCTGTTTTTT	CASSLRTETGELFF
many	TRBD1	TRBV6-5	TRBJ2-5	TGTGCCAGCAGTTCCCCGGGACAGGGGGCTGAGACCCAGTACTTC	CASSSPGQGAETQYF
.	.	TRBV27	TRBJ2-1	TGTGCCAGCAGTCCCAGCGGGTCACAAAGTGGTGAGCAGTTCTTC	CASSPSGSQSGEQFF
few	.	TRBV4-3	TRBJ2-7	TGCGCCAGCAGCCAACTTATCCACCTAAACTCCTACGAGCAGTACTTC	CASSQLIHLNSYEQYF
few	.	TRBV7-2	TRBJ1-6	TGTGCCTCCAGAGGGTACAATTCACCCCTCCACTTT	CASRGYNSPLHF
many	TRBD1	TRBV6-5	TRBJ2-3	TGTGCCAGCAGTGCGACAGGGGGCCCGTCGGATACGCAGTATTTT	CASSATGGPSDTQYF
few	TRBD2	TRBV4-3	TRBJ2-1	TGCGCCAGCAGCCAATGGGGACAGCGGGGGGGATACAATGAGCAGTTCTTC	CASSQWGQRGGYNEQFF
few	TRBD2	TRBV5-6	TRBJ2-3	TGTGCCAGCAGCTTGGCTCCGGGGGGGCCGGCAGATACGCAGTATTTT	CASSLAPGGPADTQYF
few	TRBD2	TRBV12-3/TRBV12-4	TRBJ2-3	TGTGCCAGCAGTCCCAGGACTAGCGGGGGAGCTAGCACAGATACGCAGTATTTT	CASSPRTSGGASTDTQYF
few	TRBD1	TRBV4-2	TRBJ2-2	TGTGCCAGCAGCCTGATGCAGGGGGCGGGTACCGGGGAGCTGTTTTTT	CASSLMQGAGTGELFF
few	TRBD1	TRBV18	TRBJ2-7	TGTGCCAGCTCCGTAGACAGGGGCGAGCAGTACTTC	CASSVDRGEQYF
many	.	TRBV10-3	TRBJ2-7	TGTGCCATCAGTGAGTTGGACAGAATATCGGGCGAGCAGTACTTC	CAISELDRISGEQYF
many	TRBD1	TRBV4-3	TRBJ1-4	TGCGCCAGCAGCCAAGGGGCCCCCGGGACAGGGGTAACTAATGAAAAACTGTTTTTT	CASSQGAPGTGVTNEKLFF
.	.	TRBV5-1	TRBJ2-5	TGCGCCAGCAGCTTGGTTATGGGGGCAGAGACCCAGTACTTC	CASSLVMGAETQYF
many	TRBD1	TRBV7-9	TRBJ2-2	TGTGCCAGCAGCTTGGACAGGGTGACCGGGGAGCTGTTTTTT	CASSLDRVTGELFF
.	.	TRBV5-1	TRBJ2-2	TGCGCCAGCAGCGGCCGGGCGTCAAGGGGCACCGGGGAGCTGTTTTTT	CASSGRASRGTGELFF
few	.	TRBV20-1	TRBJ1-6	TGCAGTGCTAGCTTCGGGGGTGCCCTCCACTTT	CSASFGGALHF
many	TRBD2	TRBV12-3/TRBV12-4	TRBJ2-3	TGTGCCAGCAGTTTAATAGCGGGGGCCCTCACAGATACGCAGTATTTT	CASSLIAGALTDTQYF
many	TRBD2	TRBV20-1	TRBJ2-1	TGCAGTGCTCAAGATGGCGGGGGGAGTAAGGAGCAGTTCTTC	CSAQDGGGSKEQFF
many	.	TRBV6-5	TRBJ2-1	TGTGCCAGCAGTCCTGGGTCCGGACTAAAAAATAACAATGAGCAGTTCTTC	CASSPGSGLKNNNEQFF
.	TRBD1	TRBV3-1	TRBJ1-3	TGTGCCAGCAGGGACACAGGGGCCGCTGGAAACACCATATATTTT	CASRDTGAAGNTIYF
many	.	TRBV19	TRBJ1-1	TGTGCCAGTAGTGAAGAACAGGGAACTGAAGCTTTCTTT	CASSEEQGTEAFF
.	.	TRBV7-2	TRBJ1-5	TGTGCCAGCAGCTTAGGATTGGGAAACAATCAGCCCCAGCATTTT	CASSLGLGNNQPQHF
few	.	TRBV19	TRBJ1-5	TGTGCCAGTAGTCGGGGTATCACTGGCGGAAAGCCCCAGCATTTT	CASSRGITGGKPQHF
few	TRBD2	TRBV4-2	TRBJ2-3	TGTGCCAGCAGCCAAGTACTAGCGGGGGATTTCACAGATACGCAGTATTTT	CASSQVLAGDFTDTQYF
many	TRBD2	TRBV7-2	TRBJ2-1	TGTGCCAGCAGCTTATTCCTTAGGGAGGGGCAGTTCTTC	CASSLFLREGQFF
.	.	TRBV15	TRBJ1-4	TGTGCCACCAGCAGAGATCGGGCAGGGTGGGGTGAAAAACTGTTTTTT	CATSRDRAGWGEKLFF
.	TRBD1	TRBV5-6	TRBJ1-2	TGTGCCAGCAGCGCACAGGGGGCGTCGGGCTACACCTTC	CASSAQGASGYTF
.	.	TRBV6-5	TRBJ1-2	TGTGCCAGCAGCCGGGACACCTGGATCTATGGCTACACCTTC	CASSRDTWIYGYTF
many	.	TRBV6-2/TRBV6-3	TRBJ1-1	TGTGCCAGCAGTCATCCGGGACAAACGAACACTGAAGCTTTCTTT	CASSHPGQTNTEAFF
few	.	TRBV7-2	TRBJ1-2	TGTGCCAGCAGCTTAGCGACGGCAGATGGCTACACCTTC	CASSLATADGYTF
.	.	TRBV12-3/TRBV12-4	TRBJ2-7	TGTGCCAGCAGTCATGACCCCCACGAGCAGTACTTC	CASSHDPHEQYF
few	TRBD2	TRBV7-2	TRBJ2-3	TGTGCCAGCAGCTTAACTTTAGCGGGGACCCGCACAGATACGCAGTATTTT	CASSLTLAGTRTDTQYF
.	.	TRBV28	TRBJ2-1	TGTGCCAGCAGCCTAGGAGGCAGGACACCGGAAAATGAGCAGTTCTTC	CASSLGGRTPENEQFF
.	.	TRBV12-3/TRBV12-4	TRBJ2-6	TGTGCCAGCAGTGTCAGCCCCTCTGGGGCCAACGTCCTGACTTTC	CASSVSPSGANVLTF
few	.	TRBV3-1	TRBJ1-4	TGTGCCAGCAGCCGGGGTCCGGGGGAAAAACTGTTTTTT	CASSRGPGEKLFF
few	TRBD1	TRBV6-5	TRBJ1-3	TGTGCCAGCCTATTGGACAGGGGTCCTGGAAACACCATATATTTT	CASLLDRGPGNTIYF
.	TRBD1	TRBV28	TRBJ1-1	TGTGCCAGCAGTTCCCGGGGACAGCGCACTGAAGCTTTCTTT	CASSSRGQRTEAFF
.	.	TRBV5-4	TRBJ2-3	TGTGCCAGCGCTACAGGGCCGCCGGACACAGATACGCAGTATTTT	CASATGPPDTDTQYF
few	TRBD1	TRBV6-4	TRBJ2-2	TGTGCCAGCAGACGACAGGGGGGCGCCACCGGGGAGCTGTTTTTT	CASRRQGGATGELFF
few	.	TRBV12-3/TRBV12-4	TRBJ1-5	TGTGCCAGCAGTTTGAGGACAGGCAATCAGCCCCAGCATTTT	CASSLRTGNQPQHF
many	.	TRBV20-1	TRBJ2-7	TGCAGTGCTAGAGACGGGACTTTAGGAGAGCAGTACTTC	CSARDGTLGEQYF
.	TRBD2	TRBV6-2/TRBV6-3	TRBJ2-1	TGTGCCAGCAGTTACGGGACTAGTCGGTTCTTC	CASSYGTSRFF
few	.	TRBV15	TRBJ2-3	TGTGCCACCAGCAGAGATCCTATTACAGATACGCAGTATTTT	CATSRDPITDTQYF
.	.	TRBV3-1	TRBJ1-5	TGTGCCAGCAGCCGAGGTAGAGGTCAGCCCCAGCATTTT	CASSRGRGQPQHF
many	TRBD1	TRBV18	TRBJ1-6	TGTGCCAGCTCGTGGACAGGGCTAGAGTCACCCCTCCACTTT	CASSWTGLESPLHF
many	TRBD2	TRBV20-1	TRBJ2-3	TGCAGTGCTAGAGTTCTCCGGCTAGCGGAACGCACAGATACGCAGTATTTT	CSARVLRLAERTDTQYF
many	.	TRBV6-5	TRBJ2-1	TGTGCCAGCACCAAAGGATCGGGGGAAACCTACAATGAGCAGTTCTTC	CASTKGSGETYNEQFF